A single sample is the source of the 30 T cell receptor beta chains below, sequenced in a study of cytomegalovirus exposure and HLA in healthy donors. The primer mix had 60 Vbeta and 13 Jbeta primers. Clones were sequenced by immunoSEQ multiplex PCR, and TCRdb holds only the in-frame ones, with some missing. Of tens of thousands of clones in the sample, over 70% were seen once. Sequencing input: PBMCs. Every receptor here comes from a man aged 50 to 59 in good health and CMV-seropositive.

The chain combines TRBV18 with TRBJ2-7; D perhaps matches TRBD2 (5 bases). CDR3 size: 14 residues. Deletions cut 11 bases from V and 5 bases from J, with 22 bases between. CDR1 is KGHSH, CDR2 LQKENI, per germline. The CDR3 DNA sequence: TGTGCCTCTGCCTTTAGTGGGAGATCTGACGAGCAGTACTTC. Translating it yields CASAFSGRSDEQYF.

The rearrangement joins TRBV7-3 to TRBJ2-5; TRBD2 is a possible D gene (6 bases). Germline lookup yields CDR1 SGHTA and CDR2 FQGTGA. V was cut by 2 bases and J by 7 bases, with 8 bases left in between. CDR3 length: 12 amino acids. As DNA, the CDR3 is TGTGCCAGCAGCTTATCCGGGGGGACCCAGTACTTC. Translation gives CASSLSGGTQYF. The full variable domain, rest sourced from reference TRBV7-3 and TRBJ2-5, is GAGVSQTPSNKVTEKGKYVELRCDPISGHTALYWYRQSLGQGPEFLIYFQGTGAADDSGLPNDRFFAVRPEGSVSTLKIQRTERGDSAVYLCASSLSGGTQYFGPGTRLLVL.

The chain uses TRBV6-4 and TRBJ2-5; tentatively, D is TRBD1 (6 bases). The CDR3 sequence is 14 residues long. V lost 11 bases, J lost 1 base, and 17 bases lay in between. CDR1 MRHNA and CDR2 SNTAGT come from the germline V gene. CDR3 sequence: CAYGVTGTQETQYF. CDR3 in DNA: TGTGCCTACGGCGTGACAGGCACCCAAGAGACCCAGTACTTC.

On this clone itself: The same CDR3 also results from other DNA sequences found in this sample. The V gene is TRBV15, the J gene TRBJ2-2, with D perhaps matching TRBD2 (6 bases). Trimming cost V 3 bases and J 5 bases, with 19 bases left between them. Germline V gene sequence: CDR1 LNHNV, CDR2 YYDKDF (reference sequence). The CDR3 length is 17 residues. CDR3: CATSSYRDSRGTGELFF. For the CDR3, the DNA is TGTGCCACCAGCAGTTACCGGGACTCCCGGGGAACCGGGGAGCTGTTTTTT.

V usage is TRBV7-2 and J usage is TRBJ2-5; maybe TRBD2 (5 bases). The J call may not be correct, given that the DNA end is closer to TRBJ2-7. CDR3 length: 17 amino acids. The germline V gene encodes CDR1 SGHTA and CDR2 FQGNSA. The CDR3 coding sequence is TGTGCCAGCAGCTTAGCAAGGACTCGAACTGCTGAAAACGAGCAGTACTTC. Translating it yields CASSLARTRTAENEQYF.

The V gene is TRBV10-2, the J gene TRBJ2-5, with 8 nucleotides matching TRBD2. The CDR3 runs to 15 residues. In germline, CDR1 is WSHSY, CDR2 SAAADI. J gave up 0 bases and V 7 bases, and 7 bases lay outside the gene matches. The CDR3 loop is CASIGSSGYQETQYF. As DNA, the CDR3 is TGCGCCAGCATCGGGTCTAGCGGGTACCAAGAGACCCAGTACTTC.

The chain employs TRBV19 and TRBJ1-5; tentative D call: TRBD1 (5 bases). Trimming stripped 4 bases from V and 2 bases from J, with 15 bases between. The CDR3 contains 16 residues. The V gene's germline CDR1 is LNHDA and CDR2 SQIVND (reference sequence). The CDR3 loop reads CASSTGLLGGNQPQHF. The CDR3 region has the DNA TGTGCCAGTAGTACGGGACTCCTGGGTGGCAATCAGCCCCAGCATTTT.

V gene TRBV5-1 combines with J gene TRBJ2-7; a possible D gene is TRBD1 (6 bases). From germline, CDR1 is SGHRS and CDR2 YFSETQ. Trimming pared 5 bases from V and 4 bases from J, leaving 13 bases between. This CDR3 comprises 13 residues. The DNA of the CDR3 is TGCGCCAGCAGTGCACCCGGACAGTACGAGCAGTACTTC. Protein sequence: CASSAPGQYEQYF.

This clone was recorded a few times. The gene calls are TRBV13 and TRBJ1-6, with D unresolved. Germline V gives CDR1 PRHDT, CDR2 FYEKMQ (reference sequence). V was shortened by 0 bases and J by 6 bases, with 6 bases between the two germline ends. CDR3 length: 14 residues. CDR3 in DNA: TGTGCCAGCAGCTTAGGGAACACTAATTCACCCCTCCACTTT. Translating it yields CASSLGNTNSPLHF. Looking up the rest from reference TRBV13 and TRBJ1-6 gives the full variable domain: AAGVIQSPRHLIKEKRETATLKCYPIPRHDTVYWYQQGPGQDPQFLISFYEKMQSDKGSIPDRFSAQQFSDYHSELNMSSLELGDSALYFCASSLGNTNSPLHFGNGTRLTVT.

This chain uses TRBV7-2 with TRBJ2-2, with 7 bases that match TRBD2. The junction had 2 bases not matched to a gene; V was cut back by 3 bases and J by 4 bases. The CDR3 has 14 amino acids. The germline V gene has CDR1 SGHTA and CDR2 FQGNSA. CDR3 in DNA: TGTGCCAGCAGCTTGCGGGAGAGCACCGGGGAGCTGTTTTTT. It translates to CASSLRESTGELFF.

The chain combines TRBV6-1 with TRBJ1-2; TRBD1 might be the D (5 bases). Trimming took 0 bases from V and 4 from J, leaving 15 bases between them. Germline CDR1 MNHNS, CDR2 SASEGT. This CDR3 region has 16 residues. The CDR3 sequence: CASSEAGSGGIYGYTF. CDR3 nucleotides: TGTGCCAGCAGTGAAGCGGGGTCGGGGGGTATCTATGGCTACACCTTC.

The chain links TRBV7-6 to TRBJ2-7; D ambiguous. The V gene lost 2 bases and the J gene lost 7 bases, with 6 bases spanning the gap. In germline, CDR1 is SGHVS, CDR2 FNYEAQ. The CDR3 consists of 11 residues. The chain's CDR3 is CASSLSGEQYF. CDR3 nucleotide sequence: TGTGCCAGCAGCTTATCGGGTGAGCAGTACTTC.

The genes are TRBV2 and TRBJ2-4, with D possibly TRBD1 on 6 matching bases. This CDR3 region has 14 residues. CDR1 is SNHLY, CDR2 FYNNEI, per germline. The V gene lost 2 bases and the J gene lost 6 bases, with 11 bases spanning the gap. The CDR3 reads CASSEYRAINIQYF. The CDR3 coding sequence is TGTGCCAGCAGTGAATACAGGGCTATAAACATTCAGTACTTC.

This clone was counted a single time. V and J are TRBV9 and TRBJ2-5; TRBD2 agrees at 7 bases. The CDR3 runs 15 residues. V lost 3 bases and J lost 2; bases outside the gene matches: 7. Germline CDR1 and CDR2: SGDLS and YYNGEE. The CDR3 nucleotides read TGTGCCAGCAGCGCCCAACTAGCGCGTCAAGAGACCCAGTACTTC. Translating it yields CASSAQLARQETQYF.

Only a few counts were recorded for this clone. The V and J genes are TRBV6-4 and TRBJ2-6, with unresolved D. Germline-derived CDR1 and CDR2 are MRHNA and SNTAGT. V was cut by 4 bases and J by 0 bases, with 4 bases left in between. The CDR3 is made up of 14 amino acids. CDR3 sequence: CASSANSGANVLTF. The DNA for the CDR3 is TGTGCCAGCAGTGCTAACTCTGGGGCCAACGTCCTGACTTTC.

The chain has TRBV29-1 and TRBJ2-3; D not certain. Trimming shortened V by 5 bases and J by 0 bases, and 15 bases separated the two germline ends. Germline CDR1 is SQVTM and CDR2 is ANQGSEA. This CDR3 has 15 residues. The CDR3 loop reads CSVQGLSESTDTQYF. CDR3 sequence (DNA): TGCAGCGTTCAAGGCCTGAGTGAGAGCACAGATACGCAGTATTTT.

This clone was counted once. The V and J genes are TRBV5-1 and TRBJ1-2, with D uncertain. Germline CDR1 is SGHRS and CDR2 is YFSETQ. This CDR3 is 12 amino acids long. V lost 6 bases and J 6 bases, leaving 12 bases between the germline ends. CDR3 sequence (DNA): TGCGCCAGCAATGGCGGAGGGAATGGCTACACCTTC. Protein product: CASNGGGNGYTF.

The V call is TRBV5-1, the J call TRBJ2-7; D uncertain. The CDR3 is made up of 13 amino acids. With 2 bases removed from V and 3 bases from J, the gap between germline ends came to 9 bases. CDR1 SGHRS and CDR2 YFSETQ come from the germline V gene. Here the CDR3 DNA reads TGCGCCAGCAGCTTACCCTACCTCTACGAGCAGTACTTC. Its translation: CASSLPYLYEQYF. The full variable domain, with the rest looked up from reference TRBV5-1 and TRBJ2-7, is KAGVTQTPRYLIKTRGQQVTLSCSPISGHRSVSWYQQTPGQGLQFLFEYFSETQRNKGNFPGRFSGRQFSNSRSEMNVSTLELGDSALYLCASSLPYLYEQYFGPGTRLTVT.

This clone has a single count. The CDR3, as DNA: TGCGCCAGCAGTAGGACTAGCGGGGGGAATGAGCAGTTCTTC. Translated: CASSRTSGGNEQFF. The chain has TRBV5-1 and TRBJ2-1; 14 nucleotides line up with TRBD2. The CDR3 has 14 residues. The germline V gene encodes CDR1 SGHRS and CDR2 YFSETQ. Germline trimming cut 5 bases from V and 7 bases from J; bases unmatched to any gene: 2.

This clone has a handful of counts. The gene calls are TRBV4-2 and TRBJ2-1; 11 positions match TRBD2. Germline V gene data show CDR1 as LGHNA and CDR2 as YNFKEQ. This CDR3 region has 16 residues. Trimming at V came to 3 bases and at J to 4 bases, leaving 5 bases not matched to a gene. In nucleotides, the CDR3 is TGTGCCAGCAGCCAGGGCGGGACTAGCGGATACAATGAGCAGTTCTTC. Protein product: CASSQGGTSGYNEQFF.

The chain joins TRBV5-1 to TRBJ2-7, with 13 positions matching TRBD2. This CDR3 has 15 residues. V was clipped by 4 bases and J by 3 bases; unmatched bases: 4. Germline CDR1 and CDR2: SGHRS and YFSETQ. The CDR3 nucleotides read TGCGCCAGCAGCACCGGGACTAGCGGGATCTACGAGCAGTACTTC. Amino acid sequence: CASSTGTSGIYEQYF.

To note about this clone: An end of the junction differs from the germline gene, which may be a read error. J is TRBJ2-7 and V is TRBV7-9; D may be TRBD2 (5 bases). The CDR3 runs 15 residues. Germline values: CDR1 SEHNR, CDR2 FQNEAQ (reference sequence). The CDR3 coding sequence is TGTTCCAGCAGTTCCACTGGAGCGGCCCTTGGGGAGCAGTACTTC. Amino acids: CSSSSTGAALGEQYF.

Comment on this clone: Mismatch with germline at one junction end may stem from a read error. The chain employs TRBV30 and TRBJ2-2; 11 bases agree with TRBD2. This CDR3 comprises 17 residues. CDR1 and CDR2 (germline): GTSNPN, SVGIG (reference sequence). CDR3 nucleotide sequence: TGTGCCTGGAGTGGGAATAGCGGGGGGGTAGTAGCCGGGAAGCTGTTTTTT. It encodes CAWSGNSGGVVAGKLFF.

The V gene is TRBV11-3, the J gene TRBJ2-7; TRBD1 agrees at 7 bases. V lost 5 bases, J lost 6 bases, and 7 bases stayed unmatched. Germline lookup yields CDR1 SGHNT and CDR2 YENEEA. This CDR3 has 13 amino acids. CDR3 in DNA: TGTGCCAGCAGCCGGACAGGTTCTTCCGAGCAGTACTTC. Translation gives CASSRTGSSEQYF.

V gene TRBV11-2 combines with J gene TRBJ2-1; 13 bases fit TRBD2. The V segment lost 4 bases and the J segment 10 bases; nucleotides outside the gene matches: 7. This CDR3 region has 15 residues. In germline, CDR1 is SGHAT, CDR2 FQNNGV. The CDR3 reads CASSSLAGGSWEQFF. In DNA form, the CDR3 reads TGTGCCAGCAGCTCACTAGCGGGAGGGTCGTGGGAGCAGTTCTTC.

V is TRBV10-1 and J is TRBJ2-7; TRBD1 is a possible D gene (5 bases). CDR3 size: 12 residues. Germline values: CDR1 WNHNN, CDR2 SYGVQD (reference sequence). V shed 1 base and J shed 6 bases, with 7 bases lying between them. The CDR3 DNA follows: TGCGCCAGCAGTGAGTTTGGGGCCGAGCAGTACTTC. It codes for CASSEFGAEQYF.

V gene TRBV30 combines with J gene TRBJ1-6, with unresolved D. This CDR3 contains 12 residues. Germline V gives CDR1 GTSNPN, CDR2 SVGIG (reference sequence). V dropped 1 base and J dropped 12 bases, with 10 bases sitting between them. The CDR3 DNA is TGTGCCTGGAGTGGAGGCCGAGAACCCCTCCACTTT. This encodes CAWSGGREPLHF.

This clone has just a few counts. This rearrangement joins TRBV2 to TRBJ1-2; D not certain. CDR1 is SNHLY, CDR2 FYNNEI, per germline. CDR3 length equals 13 residues. V was clipped by 1 base and J by 4 bases, with 7 bases between them. CDR3 DNA: TGTGCCAGCAGTGAAGGACTGATCTATGGCTACACCTTC. It codes for CASSEGLIYGYTF. Combining the CDR3 with reference TRBV2 and TRBJ1-2 gives the whole variable domain EPEVTQTPSHQVTQMGQEVILRCVPISNHLYFYWYRQILGQKVEFLVSFYNNEISEKSEIFDDQFSVERPDGSNFTLKIRSTKLEDSAMYFCASSEGLIYGYTFGSGTRLTVV.

The chain couples TRBV6-1 to TRBJ2-7, with TRBD1 as a possible D gene (6 bases). CDR1 MNHNS and CDR2 SASEGT come from the germline V gene. V shed 10 bases and J shed 0 bases, with 13 bases lying between them. The CDR3 length is 13 residues. The CDR3 sequence: CATFLTGSYEQYF. In DNA form, the CDR3 reads TGTGCCACCTTCTTGACAGGCTCCTACGAGCAGTACTTC.

This clone was counted a single time. This rearrangement joins TRBV18 to TRBJ1-1; TRBD1 aligns across 7 bases. The CDR3 is 15 residues long. CDR1 and CDR2 from the germline V gene are KGHSH and LQKENI. The V and J ends lost 5 bases and 4 bases, in that order; junction bases with no gene match: 10. CDR3 in DNA: TGTGCCAGCTCAGCTCAGACAGGGTGGGGCACTGAAGCTTTCTTT. Translation gives CASSAQTGWGTEAFF.